This entry lists 5 T cell receptor beta chains sequenced from one sample in a study of T cells in Graves' hyperthyroidism and ophthalmopathy. TCR beta CDR3 regions were amplified from RNA. First-round RT-PCR with HTBI primers amplified the TCR CDR3 region. One entry per CDR3 protein results from TCRdb running MiXCR on the multiplex PCR reads. The sample holds over 650,000 distinct CDR3 sequences; less than 20% are singletons and the top ten take around 7.7%. Specimen: blood. These receptors originate from a man between 18 and 35 years old with Graves' hyperthyroidism.

This chain uses TRBV29-1 with TRBJ2-4; no firm D call. V gave up 4 bases and J gave up 1 base, with 11 bases separating them. The CDR3 covers 14 residues. Germline values: CDR1 SQVTM, CDR2 ANQGSEA. CDR3 amino acids: CSVVVAPAKNIQYF. The CDR3, as DNA: TGCAGCGTTGTGGTGGCCCCGGCCAAAAACATTCAGTACTTC.

V usage is TRBV7-9 and J usage is TRBJ2-7; 7 bases line up with TRBD1. Germline V gene sequence: CDR1 SEHNR, CDR2 FQNEAQ (reference sequence). The trim removed 3 bases at V and 5 bases at J, leaving 4 bases unmatched. The CDR3 is made up of 13 amino acids. The CDR3 nucleotides read TGTGCCAGCAGCTTTGGTCAGGGGGACGAGCAGTACTTC. This gives the protein CASSFGQGDEQYF.

This clonotype was seen a handful of times. The rearrangement joins TRBV6-1 to TRBJ2-7, with no clear D. Trimming took 7 bases from V and 2 from J, leaving 9 bases between them. The CDR3 runs to 12 residues. CDR1 and CDR2 (germline): MNHNS, SASEGT. This CDR3 reads CASNRSTYEQYF. For the CDR3, the DNA is TGTGCCAGCAACAGATCGACCTACGAGCAGTACTTC.

This clonotype was seen repeatedly, ten times or more. V usage is TRBV11-1 and J usage is TRBJ2-7, with 8 nucleotides matching TRBD1. Germline CDR1 SGHAT, CDR2 FQDESV (reference sequence). The J segment lost 2 bases and the V segment lost 4 bases, leaving 7 bases of the junction unmatched. CDR3 length: 15 amino acids. The CDR3 DNA follows: TGTGCCAGCAGCTGGGGACAGGACTACCCCTACGAGCAGTACTTC. It translates to CASSWGQDYPYEQYF.

This clonotype was observed a few times. The rearrangement joins TRBV7-2 to TRBJ2-3; D might be TRBD2 (6 bases). V lost 4 bases, J lost 2 bases, and 16 bases lay in between. Per germline, CDR1 SGHTA and CDR2 FQGNSA. The CDR3 totals 16 residues. CDR3 DNA sequence: TGTGCCAGCAGCTACCTAAGTGGCGGGGTCACAGATACGCAGTATTTT. Translation: CASSYLSGGVTDTQYF.